This T cell receptor (beta chain) originates from a study of lymphopenia after photon versus proton radiotherapy. Study-level results: Authors raise, but do not show, better survival with proton therapy. Proton therapy kept repertoires fairly stable, unlike photons, which gained effector/memory cells.

Profiling relied on immunoSEQ multiplex PCR, and the TCRdb table lists in-frame clones only, not all of them. The table shows some 25,000 clones, with approximately 90% occurring only once. The junction had 1 base not matched to a gene; V was cut back by 0 bases and J by 7 bases. The CDR3 covers 14 residues. Germline CDR1 is SGDLS and CDR2 is YYNGEE. About this clone: Its antigen is not known.

V gene TRBV9 combines with J gene TRBJ1-2; 12 positions agree with TRBD1. The input for sequencing was peripheral blood, taken from a patient treated with photon-based radiotherapy. The sequence was obtained from a man aged 50-60 years with gastric cancer. CDR3 DNA sequence: TGTGCCAGCAGCGTAGGGGGACAGGGGGCTGGCTACACCTTC. It yields the protein CASSVGGQGAGYTF.